This TCR beta chain was documented in a study of shared clonotypes between healthy human individuals. The CDR3 loop spans 12 amino acids. Per the germline V gene, CDR1 is SGHDT and CDR2 is YYEEEE. V lost 1 base, J lost 5 bases, and 6 bases lay in between. Libraries were prepared by immunoSEQ multiplex PCR; TCRdb keeps only in-frame clonotypes and omits some of them. Of under 2,000,000 clones detected, less than 95% appear once; the ten largest clones hold 1.2%. This clone was seen just once. Antigen unknown. The sample holds other DNA sequences that translate to the same CDR3. The study, taken as a whole, reports: Memory subsets had estimated richness that was generally smaller than that of naive subsets.

Positive CCR7 selection of CD45RO-negative cells yielded the naive CD8 cells, and terminally differentiated effector memory CD45RA+ cells were excluded. The TCR comes from a young man in good health. The material sequenced was naive CD8+ T cells sorted from blood. The rearrangement joins TRBV5-6 to TRBJ2-5, with no clear D. As DNA, the CDR3 is TGTGCCAGCAGCTTGACGGGTGAGACCCAGTACTTC. Its protein product is CASSLTGETQYF.